The 20 T cell receptor beta chains below all came from one sample that was sequenced in a study of monozygotic twins with inflammatory bowel disease. TCRdb reworked the 5' RACE reads into one entry per CDR3 protein, no DNA. The sample's table shows approximately 400,000 distinct CDR3 sequences. Sequencing was performed on blood. These receptors all stem from a human donor with ulcerative colitis or Crohn's disease, or a healthy co-twin of an affected twin (not recorded which).

This chain connects TRBV7-2 to TRBJ2-5; TCRdb's D call, TRBD1, is unchecked because there is no DNA. This CDR3 is 14 amino acids long. Germline V gene sequence: CDR1 SGHTA, CDR2 FQGNSA. The CDR3: CASSFQGAGETQYF.

The chain is built from TRBV12-3 or TRBV12-4 and TRBJ2-2. The CDR3 runs 15 residues. The CDR3: CASNLGGTNTGELFF.

This chain links TRBV15 with TRBJ1-2; no DNA is available, so the TRBD1 call from TCRdb remains unchecked. This CDR3 is 15 amino acids long. Germline V gives CDR1 LNHNV, CDR2 YYDKDF (reference sequence). The CDR3 spells CATSREDSPYYGYTF.

The V call is TRBV7-3, the J call TRBJ2-6; TCRdb outputs TRBD2, but without DNA this stays unchecked. Germline V gene lookup returns CDR1 SGHTA and CDR2 FQGTGA. This CDR3 is built from 20 residues. CDR3 amino acids: CASSSQGLAGVGLGANVLTF.

The chain uses TRBV5-1 and TRBJ2-1; TCRdb names TRBD2, which stays unverified in the absence of DNA. CDR1 and CDR2 from the germline V gene are SGHRS and YFSETQ. This CDR3 has 16 amino acids. CDR3 in amino acids: CASSSGSASAHNEQFF.

The rearrangement joins TRBV6-2 or TRBV6-3 to TRBJ2-2; as DNA is missing, the TRBD2 call by TCRdb cannot be tested. The CDR3 consists of 19 residues. The germline gives CDR1 MNHEY, CDR2 SVGEGT. The CDR3 here is CASSYSTSGGASNTGELFF.

The V and J genes are TRBV7-9 and TRBJ1-3; TCRdb names TRBD1, which stays unverified in the absence of DNA. The CDR3 totals 13 residues. The germline V gene has CDR1 SEHNR and CDR2 FQNEAQ (reference sequence). The CDR3 spells CASRGTWGNTIYF.

The V and J genes are TRBV2 and TRBJ2-3; TCRdb indicates TRBD2, and absent DNA this call remains unverified. Looked up from germline, CDR1 is SNHLY and CDR2 is FYNNEI. The CDR3 sequence is 15 residues long. This chain's CDR3 is CASPMREADTDTQYF.

The rearrangement links TRBV20-1 to TRBJ1-1. The germline V gene has CDR1 DFQATT and CDR2 SNEGSKA (reference sequence). The CDR3 is 13 residues long. CDR3 in amino acids: CSARKFGDTEAFF.

The rearrangement joins TRBV6-4 to TRBJ2-2; with no DNA, the TCRdb D assignment of TRBD1 cannot be verified. This CDR3 has 13 residues. CDR1 and CDR2 from the germline V gene are MRHNA and SNTAGT. The CDR3 spells CASSVGRTGELFF.

This chain connects TRBV5-5 to TRBJ2-3; the TRBD2 assignment by TCRdb is unverifiable without DNA. CDR1 SGHKS and CDR2 YYEKEE come from the germline V gene (reference sequence). The CDR3 consists of 18 residues. The CDR3 here is CASSLGRGREVYTDTQYF. Combining the CDR3 with reference TRBV5-5 and TRBJ2-3 gives the whole variable domain DAGVTQSPTHLIKTRGQQVTLRCSPISGHKSVSWYQQVLGQGPQFIFQYYEKEERGRGNFPDRFSARQFPNYSSELNVNALLLGDSALYLCASSLGRGREVYTDTQYFGPGTRLTVL.

The chain employs TRBV11-2 and TRBJ2-3; the D call of TRBD2 rests on TCRdb alone, since no DNA is present to check it. The germline gives CDR1 SGHAT, CDR2 FQNNGV. The CDR3 is 17 amino acids. This chain's CDR3 is CASSLARTSGAPDTQYF.

The chain couples TRBV19 to TRBJ2-2; lacking DNA, the TRBD1 call made by TCRdb goes unchecked. The CDR3 has 17 residues. In germline, CDR1 is LNHDA, CDR2 SQIVND (reference sequence). CDR3: CASSIGDRFANTGELFF.

The rearrangement links TRBV20-1 to TRBJ2-5; without DNA, the TCRdb call of TRBD1 cannot be checked. The CDR3 spans 14 residues. Germline V gene sequence: CDR1 DFQATT, CDR2 SNEGSKA (reference sequence). The CDR3 is CSASGTDGGETQYF.

This rearrangement joins TRBV29-1 to TRBJ2-1; TCRdb's D gene call, TRBD2, goes unchecked for lack of DNA. The CDR3 has 12 residues. Germline CDR1 reads SQVTM; CDR2 reads ANQGSEA. The chain's CDR3 is CSVELADNEQFF.

The CDR3: CASHSGTGGVEKLFF. This chain links TRBV6-1 with TRBJ1-4; TCRdb's assignment of TRBD1 cannot be checked, as there is no DNA. CDR3 size: 15 residues. CDR1 is MNHNS and CDR2 is SASEGT in the germline V gene.

The chain recombines TRBV29-1 with TRBJ2-1; TCRdb names TRBD2, which stays unverified in the absence of DNA. The CDR3 totals 14 residues. Germline V gene lookup returns CDR1 SQVTM and CDR2 ANQGSEA. CDR3 residues: CSVVLAASYNEQFF.

The genes are TRBV27 and TRBJ2-7; there is no DNA to check the TCRdb D call of TRBD2. Germline CDR1 reads MNHEY; CDR2 reads SMNVEV (reference sequence). This CDR3 region has 16 residues. The CDR3 spells CASSFLTSGIPYEQYF.

The CDR3 sequence: CASSSLGTASGNTIYF. The rearrangement joins TRBV7-2 to TRBJ1-3; no DNA is available, so the TRBD1 call from TCRdb remains unchecked. CDR3 length equals 16 residues. The germline CDR1 and CDR2 sequences are SGHTA and FQGNSA.

The chain joins TRBV7-8 to TRBJ2-7; absent DNA, TCRdb's TRBD1 call cannot be checked. The CDR3 is 16 amino acids. The V gene's germline CDR1 is SGHVS and CDR2 FQNEAQ. The CDR3 loop reads CASSLIDPGGFYEQYF. Together with reference TRBV7-8 and TRBJ2-7, the CDR3 gives the full variable domain: GAGVSQSPRYKVAKRGQDVALRCDPISGHVSLFWYQQALGQGPEFLTYFQNEAQLDKSGLPSDRFFAERPEGSVSTLKIQRTQQEDSAVYLCASSLIDPGGFYEQYFGPGTRLTVT.